These T cell receptor beta chains were read from a single sample in a study of blood T cell repertoires in COVID-19. Repertoires were generated with immunoSEQ multiplex PCR, while TCRdb's copy carries only in-frame clones and drops some. The sample comprises roughly 300,000 clones, around 86% of which are singletons, and about 4% rests with the top ten. The sequencing sample was made of PBMCs or T cells enriched from blood (not recorded which). The receptors stem from a man younger than 45 who had recovered from COVID-19. Both conserved end residues are part of each CDR3. Fields, in order: D gene, J gene, V gene, clone size, CDR3 DNA, CDR3 protein. The D gene is left open where the match is weak. A clone size is listed for some rows: how often the clone was seen (once, few, many), or a class if it is expanded.

>TRBD1|TRBJ1-1|TRBV30|NA
TGTGCCTGGAGTAAAAAGACAGGGGCTGGCACTGAAGCTTTCTTT
CAWSKKTGAGTEAFF
>TRBD2|TRBJ2-1|TRBV6-5|NA
TGTGCCAGCAGTTCCCCCCTAGCGGGCTACAATGAGCAGTTCTTC
CASSSPLAGYNEQFF
>NA|TRBJ1-5|TRBV5-6|once
TGTGCCAGCAGCTTGAAAGGGGTGGGTCAGCCCCAGCATTTT
CASSLKGVGQPQHF
>NA|TRBJ1-2|TRBV9|NA
TGTGCCAGCAGCGTAAGCAGGGCAGCCAACTATGGCTACACCTTC
CASSVSRAANYGYTF
>NA|TRBJ2-2|TRBV6-2/TRBV6-3|NA
TGTGCCAGCAGTTCTAACAAGGCCGGGAATTTCGGGGAGCTGTTTTTT
CASSSNKAGNFGELFF
>NA|TRBJ2-1|TRBV20-1|few
TGCAGTGCTAGTTTAGGGGTAGGGTACAATGAGCAGTTCTTC
CSASLGVGYNEQFF
>TRBD1|TRBJ1-6|TRBV6-5|few
TGTGCCAGCAGGGGACAGGGTTCGGATAATTCACCCCTCCACTTT
CASRGQGSDNSPLHF
>TRBD1|TRBJ1-1|TRBV6-5|NA
TGTGCCAGCAGACCCGGACAGGGGAACACTGAAGCTTTCTTT
CASRPGQGNTEAFF
>NA|TRBJ1-2|TRBV18|once
TGTGCCAGCTCCCCCTTTTCTAATGATGGCTACACCTTC
CASSPFSNDGYTF
>TRBD2|TRBJ2-3|TRBV7-9|once
TGTGCCAGCAGCTTAGGATCGGGGGGAGATACGCAGTATTTT
CASSLGSGGDTQYF
>NA|TRBJ2-2|TRBV7-2|NA
TGTGCCAGCAGCCCAGAAGGGGGAGCGAACACCGGGGAGCTGTTTTTT
CASSPEGGANTGELFF
>TRBD1|TRBJ1-4|TRBV27|NA
TGTGCCAGCGGACAGGTCGACAGTGCAACTAATGAAAAACTGTTTTTT
CASGQVDSATNEKLFF
>NA|TRBJ1-6|TRBV6-5|NA
TGTGCCAGCACCCTGGGGAGGCTAAATTCACCCCTCCACTTT
CASTLGRLNSPLHF
>NA|TRBJ1-1|TRBV3-1/TRBV3-2|NA
TGTGCCAGCAGCCAAGTTGGAGGGTCCACTGAAGCTTTCTTT
CASSQVGGSTEAFF
>NA|TRBJ2-1|TRBV5-1|NA
TGCGCCAGCCGCGAGGCCTCCTCCTACAATGAGCAGTTCTTC
CASREASSYNEQFF
>TRBD2|TRBJ2-1|TRBV9|NA
TGTGCCAGCAGCGTAGCTGCGGGAGGATCAAATGAGCAGTTCTTC
CASSVAAGGSNEQFF
>NA|TRBJ1-1|TRBV29-1|NA
TGCAGCGTACTGCGTTGGGACACCCAAGCGAACACTGAAGCTTTCTTT
CSVLRWDTQANTEAFF
>TRBD1|TRBJ2-5|TRBV5-1|NA
TGCGCCAGCAGCTTGTACGGGCTTGCGGACAGGGGAGGGGAGACCCAGTACTTC
CASSLYGLADRGGETQYF
>NA|TRBJ1-3|TRBV29-1|NA
TGCAGCGTCTCGGGACTCCTAAACTCTGGAAACACCATATATTTT
CSVSGLLNSGNTIYF
>NA|TRBJ2-1|TRBV9|NA
TGTGCCAGCAGCGTAGTATTGGAGAACAATGAGCAGTTCTTC
CASSVVLENNEQFF
>NA|TRBJ2-3|TRBV21-1|NA
TGTGCCAGCAGCAAAAGGACTAGCGGGAGCACAGATACGCAGTATTTT
CASSKRTSGSTDTQYF
>NA|TRBJ1-6|TRBV5-1|NA
TGCGCCAGCAGCTTGGCTTCAGGGGCGCAAAATTCACCCCTCCACTTT
CASSLASGAQNSPLHF
>NA|TRBJ2-3|TRBV19|NA
TGTGCCAGTAGTATAGGCCTCCAGGGCACAGATACGCAGTATTTT
CASSIGLQGTDTQYF
>NA|TRBJ1-3|TRBV5-1|NA
TGCGCCAGCGGACAGAGCTCTGGAAACACCATATATTTT
CASGQSSGNTIYF
>NA|TRBJ1-5|TRBV7-8|NA
TGTGCCAGCAGCCCCCGGGACACCCTTAATCAGCCCCAGCATTTT
CASSPRDTLNQPQHF
>NA|TRBJ2-3|TRBV28|NA
TGTGCCAGCAGTTTACTCTCCCTGAGGATCGGACAGTCCACAGATACGCAGTATTTT
CASSLLSLRIGQSTDTQYF
>NA|TRBJ2-3|TRBV10-3|NA
TGTGCCATTAGAACAGGGATCGGAGATACGCAGTATTTT
CAIRTGIGDTQYF
>NA|TRBJ1-6|TRBV24-1|NA
TGTGCCACCAGTTCACCGACAAATTCACCCCTCCACTTT
CATSSPTNSPLHF
>NA|TRBJ2-2|TRBV11-3|once
TGTGCCAGCAGCTCACAGGGTTCTAAAGGGGAGCTGTTTTTT
CASSSQGSKGELFF
>TRBD2|TRBJ2-7|TRBV11-2|NA
TGTGCCAGCAGCGTAGCGGGGGGGGCGTACGAGCAGTACTTC
CASSVAGGAYEQYF
>TRBD1|TRBJ2-3|TRBV9|NA
TGTGCCAGCAGCGTAGACGTAGTCGAGGGGGCAGGGGGCCATACGCAGTATTTT
CASSVDVVEGAGGHTQYF
>TRBD1|TRBJ1-5|TRBV6-5|NA
TGTGCCAGCAGCCTTACAGGGGGCAATCAGCCCCAGCATTTT
CASSLTGGNQPQHF
>TRBD1|TRBJ2-6|TRBV5-1|NA
TGCGCCAGCAGACAATCTGGGACAGGGCCGTACTCTGGGGCCAACGTCCTGACTTTC
CASRQSGTGPYSGANVLTF